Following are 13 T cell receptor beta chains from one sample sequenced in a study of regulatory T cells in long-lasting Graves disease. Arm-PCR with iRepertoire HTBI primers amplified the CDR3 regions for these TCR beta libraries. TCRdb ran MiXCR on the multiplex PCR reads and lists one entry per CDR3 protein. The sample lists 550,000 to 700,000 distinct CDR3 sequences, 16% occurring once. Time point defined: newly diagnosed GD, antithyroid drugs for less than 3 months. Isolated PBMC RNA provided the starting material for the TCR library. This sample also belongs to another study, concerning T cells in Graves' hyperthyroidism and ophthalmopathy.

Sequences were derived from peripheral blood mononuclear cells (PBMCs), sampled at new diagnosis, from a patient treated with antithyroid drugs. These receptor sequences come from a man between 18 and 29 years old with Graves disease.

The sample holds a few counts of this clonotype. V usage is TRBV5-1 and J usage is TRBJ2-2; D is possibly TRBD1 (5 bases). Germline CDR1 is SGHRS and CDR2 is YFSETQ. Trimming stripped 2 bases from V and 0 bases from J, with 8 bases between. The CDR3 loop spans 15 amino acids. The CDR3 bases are TGCGCCAGCAGCTTAGGGGCCACGAACACCGGGGAGCTGTTTTTT. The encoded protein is CASSLGATNTGELFF. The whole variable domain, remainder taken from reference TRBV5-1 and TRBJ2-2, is KAGVTQTPRYLIKTRGQQVTLSCSPISGHRSVSWYQQTPGQGLQFLFEYFSETQRNKGNFPGRFSGRQFSNSRSEMNVSTLELGDSALYLCASSLGATNTGELFFGEGSRLTVL.

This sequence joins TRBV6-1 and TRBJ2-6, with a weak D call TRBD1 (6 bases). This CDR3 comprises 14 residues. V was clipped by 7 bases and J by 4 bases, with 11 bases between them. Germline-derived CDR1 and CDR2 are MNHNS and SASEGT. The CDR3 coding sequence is TGTGCCAGCACTAACAGGGCCGGGGCCAACGTCCTGACTTTC. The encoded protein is CASTNRAGANVLTF.

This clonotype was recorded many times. CDR3 DNA sequence: TGTGCCAGCAGCTTAACAGGCGGGAGAGCCTACAATGAGCAGTTCTTC. Residues: CASSLTGGRAYNEQFF. The V and J genes are TRBV7-3 and TRBJ2-1; 7 bases map to TRBD2. Looked up from germline, CDR1 is SGHTA and CDR2 is FQGTGA. V was clipped by 0 bases and J by 2 bases; unmatched bases: 4. This CDR3 is 16 amino acids long.

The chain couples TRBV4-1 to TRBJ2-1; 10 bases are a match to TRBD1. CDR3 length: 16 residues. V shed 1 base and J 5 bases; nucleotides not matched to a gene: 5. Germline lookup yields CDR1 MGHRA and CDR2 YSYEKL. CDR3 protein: CASSQARDRGHNEQFF. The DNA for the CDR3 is TGCGCCAGCAGCCAAGCCCGGGACAGGGGACACAATGAGCAGTTCTTC.

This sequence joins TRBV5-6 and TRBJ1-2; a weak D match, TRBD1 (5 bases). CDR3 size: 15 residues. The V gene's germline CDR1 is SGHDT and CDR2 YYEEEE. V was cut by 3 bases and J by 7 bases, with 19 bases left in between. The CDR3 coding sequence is TGTGCCAGCAGCTGGGTGGAGGGGAGCTATTTTGGCTACACCTTC. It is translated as CASSWVEGSYFGYTF.

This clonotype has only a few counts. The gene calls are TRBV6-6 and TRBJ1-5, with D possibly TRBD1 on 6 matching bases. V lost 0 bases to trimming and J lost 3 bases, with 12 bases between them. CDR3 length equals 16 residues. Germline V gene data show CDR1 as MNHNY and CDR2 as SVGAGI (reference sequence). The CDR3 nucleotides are TGTGCCAGCAGTTACTCGACGGGGGCCCCCAATCAGCCCCAGCATTTT. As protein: CASSYSTGAPNQPQHF.

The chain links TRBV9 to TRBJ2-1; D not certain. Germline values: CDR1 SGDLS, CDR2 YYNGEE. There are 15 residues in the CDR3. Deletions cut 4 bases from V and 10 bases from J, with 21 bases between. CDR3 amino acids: CASSPPDGPSNEQFF. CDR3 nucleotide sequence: TGTGCCAGCAGCCCCCCCGATGGCCCCAGTAACGAGCAGTTCTTC.

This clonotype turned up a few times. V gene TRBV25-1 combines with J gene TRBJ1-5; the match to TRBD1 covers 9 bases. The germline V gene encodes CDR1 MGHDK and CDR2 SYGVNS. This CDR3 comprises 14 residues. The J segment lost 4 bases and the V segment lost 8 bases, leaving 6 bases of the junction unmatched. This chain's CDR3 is CASSGTGNNQPQHF. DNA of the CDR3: TGTGCCAGCTCGGGGACAGGGAATAATCAGCCCCAGCATTTT.

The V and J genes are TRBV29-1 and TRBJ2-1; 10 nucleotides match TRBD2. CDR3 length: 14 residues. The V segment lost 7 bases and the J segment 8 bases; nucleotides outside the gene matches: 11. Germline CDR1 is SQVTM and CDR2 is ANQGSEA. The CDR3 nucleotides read TGCAGCGGGGAGAGGCCTAGCGGGAGTTATGAGCAGTTCTTC. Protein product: CSGERPSGSYEQFF.

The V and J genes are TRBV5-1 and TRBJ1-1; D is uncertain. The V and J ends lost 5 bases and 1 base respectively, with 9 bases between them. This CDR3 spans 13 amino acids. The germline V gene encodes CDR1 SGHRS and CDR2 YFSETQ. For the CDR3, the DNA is TGCGCCAGCAGTGCCCCGGGGAACACTGAAGCTTTCTTT. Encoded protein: CASSAPGNTEAFF.

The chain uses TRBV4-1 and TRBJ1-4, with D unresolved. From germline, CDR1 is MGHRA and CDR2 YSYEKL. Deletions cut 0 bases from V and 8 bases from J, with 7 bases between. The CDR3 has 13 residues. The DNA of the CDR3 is TGCGCCAGCAGCCAAGATCATGGAGAAAAACTGTTTTTT. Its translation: CASSQDHGEKLFF.

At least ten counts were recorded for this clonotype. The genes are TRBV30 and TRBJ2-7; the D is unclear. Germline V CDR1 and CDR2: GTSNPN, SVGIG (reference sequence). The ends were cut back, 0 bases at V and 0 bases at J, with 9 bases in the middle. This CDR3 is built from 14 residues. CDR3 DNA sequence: TGTGCCTGGAGTGTATCGGGCAGCTCCTACGAGCAGTACTTC. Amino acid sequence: CAWSVSGSSYEQYF.

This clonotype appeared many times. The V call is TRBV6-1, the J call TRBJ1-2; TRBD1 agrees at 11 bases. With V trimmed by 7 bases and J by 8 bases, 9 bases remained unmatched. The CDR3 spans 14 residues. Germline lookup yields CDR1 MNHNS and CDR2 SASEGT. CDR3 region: CASNPDRGLRGYTF. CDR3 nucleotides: TGTGCCAGCAACCCGGACAGGGGGCTTAGAGGCTACACCTTC.